A single TCR beta chain is shown here with its context. The antigen remains unidentified. This record belongs to a study of a mutant IDH1 vaccine in newly diagnosed glioma. Whole-study context: Eight vaccine injections were given to patients in weeks 1, 3, 5, 7, 11, 15, 19 and 23. Patients were started on vaccination 4-6 weeks after radiotherapy alone, or with temozolomide cycles.

TCRdb keeps only in-frame clones here, not all; method: immunoSEQ multiplex PCR. Of more than 25,000 clones listed, roughly nine tenths are singletons. Time point specified: week 5, during vaccination. With topical imiquimod, each dose of the vaccine consisted of 300 ug of mutant IDH1 20-mer peptide. Donors had new WHO grade 3 or 4 IDH1-mutant, ATRX-lost astrocytomas. Findings and limits, study-wide: Among all patients, vaccine-induced immune responses occurred in 93.3%.

The TCR comes from a man aged 18 to 29 with glioma. The material sequenced was PBMCs, taken from a glioma patient whose treatment included an IDH1 peptide vaccine.

The CDR3 DNA follows: TGCGCCAGCAGCCAAGCCGGACAGGCCTCCCGTGCAACTAATGAAAAACTGTTTTTT. It is translated as CASSQAGQASRATNEKLFF. The chain is built from TRBV4-3 and TRBJ1-4; 7 nucleotides match TRBD1. The CDR3 runs 19 residues. Germline CDR1 reads LGHNA; CDR2 reads YSLEER. With V trimmed by 1 base and J by 0 bases, 11 bases remained unmatched.